The rows below give T cell receptor beta chains drawn from one sample of a study of shared clonotypes between healthy human individuals. Measured with immunoSEQ multiplex PCR; TCRdb has only the in-frame clones, and not every one. The sample shows some 1 million clones, 65% to 75% of them seen only once. The material sequenced was memory CD4+ T cells sorted from blood. All receptors derive from a man aged 18 to 29 in good health. Each CDR3 is given with its conserved first and last residue. Each record gives: clone size, V gene, CDR3 protein. Some rows mark clone size as missing; the rest say once, few, many or name a class of expanded clone.

>few|TRBV6-4
CATQEEAFF
>once|TRBV7-6
CASSQFRQVGTEAFF
>.|TRBV6-6
CASSSLVNTEAFF
>once|TRBV5-1
CASSPQVGEQYF
>.|TRBV6-1
CASSEVGGWNQPQHF
>.|TRBV5-6
CASSLAGTQYF
>few|TRBV19
CASSSRTGGSGYTF
>.|TRBV27
CASSLGIQETQYF
>.|TRBV18
CASSPGQSTEQYF
>.|TRBV7-9
CASRLGTSGGPNNEQFF
>.|TRBV9
CASSVAPGLAGGQSSYEQYF
>.|TRBV2
CASRDNNQPQHF
>.|TRBV5-1
CASSRTGDSYEQYF
>.|TRBV7-9
CASSLYTAEDTQYF
>.|TRBV5-6
CASCAVGTGDQETQYF
>.|TRBV4-3
CASSPRQGARYGYTF
>.|TRBV30
CAWKDGRIWGSGNTIYF
>.|TRBV7-2
CASSPDATRQAQHF
>few|TRBV29-1
CSVGDLYEQYF
>.|TRBV4-3
CASSQDIQASYEQYF
>.|TRBV7-9
CAFEGETQYF
>few|TRBV5-4
CASSFDQETQYF
>.|TRBV7-6
CASSFQGAHNEQFF
>.|TRBV6-1
CASSVYRGPYEQYF
>.|TRBV5-4
CASSVTSGGPNEQFF
>.|TRBV5-1
CASSLVTGPVNEQFF
>.|TRBV11-2
CASSMTGGTEAFF
>.|TRBV6-6
CASSSLARSIQETQYF